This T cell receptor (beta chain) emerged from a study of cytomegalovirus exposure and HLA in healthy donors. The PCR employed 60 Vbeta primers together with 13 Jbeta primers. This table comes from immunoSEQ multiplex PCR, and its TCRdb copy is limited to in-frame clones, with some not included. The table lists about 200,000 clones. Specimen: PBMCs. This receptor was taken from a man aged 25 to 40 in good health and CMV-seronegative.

The CDR3 DNA is TGTGCCAGCAGCATTTCCGGGACAGGGTTCCACGAGCAGTACTTC. Translating gives CASSISGTGFHEQYF. The chain links TRBV7-9 to TRBJ2-7; TRBD1 matches 9 bases. The length of the CDR3 is 15 residues. The V and J ends lost 5 bases and 5 bases, in that order; junction bases with no gene match: 10. Germline assignment: CDR1 SEHNR and CDR2 FQNEAQ (reference sequence).